The 28 T cell receptor beta chains below come from one sample, sequenced in a study of blood T cells in healthy people across ages (dated by TCRdb to between 2015 and 2016). Library preparation employed 5' RACE. Data came from an Illumina HiSeq 2500. A second PCR of roughly 6 to 12 cycles was run with a J-beta primer mix and a sample-barcoded 5' primer. TCRdb trimmed public reads at Q25 via fastp, called clones via MiXCR and kept in-frame beta chains. CDR3 protein sequences are deduplicated, and each keeps its most common genes and DNA. The sample table lists some 920,000 distinct CDR3 sequences, 51% of them with a count of one. About 20% of the sample is taken by the ten largest. Sequenced: blood. The receptors originated from a woman aged 60-75 years in good health.

The chain combines TRBV10-3 with TRBJ2-3; weak D call: TRBD2 (6 bases). Germline CDR1 ENHRY, CDR2 SYGVKD. With 2 bases removed from V and 6 bases from J, the gap between germline ends came to 12 bases. The CDR3 has 14 amino acids. Here the CDR3 reads CAISEGGKGDTQYF. CDR3 sequence (DNA): TGTGCCATCAGTGAGGGGGGGAAGGGGGATACGCAGTATTTT.

The gene calls are TRBV7-6 and TRBJ2-4; TRBD2 agrees at 7 bases. The J call may be incorrect, as the DNA end agrees better with TRBJ2-7. The germline CDR1 and CDR2 sequences are SGHVS and FNYEAQ. There are 18 residues in the CDR3. In DNA form, the CDR3 reads TGTGCCAGCAGCTTAGGATCGCCGCGATCGGGAGGACGGTACGAGCAGTACTTC. Protein product: CASSLGSPRSGGRYEQYF.

Of note for this clonotype: An end of the junction does not agree with germline; a read error may underlie this. This chain connects TRBV29-1 to TRBJ2-7; the D gene could be TRBD1 or TRBD2 (6 bases each). CDR1 and CDR2 from the germline V gene are SQVTM and ANQGSEA. The CDR3 spans 15 residues. The CDR3 spells CNVEDQGGTYYEQYF. DNA for the CDR3: TGCAACGTTGAAGATCAAGGCGGGACATACTACGAGCAGTACTTC.

This clonotype appeared a single time. This chain joins TRBV20-1 and TRBJ2-5; a possible D gene is TRBD2 (6 bases). V dropped 7 bases and J dropped 3 bases, with 12 bases sitting between them. This CDR3 has 12 amino acids. Germline CDR1 DFQATT, CDR2 SNEGSKA (reference sequence). The CDR3 nucleotides are TGCAGTGTCGCTAGCGAAAAAGAGACCCAGTACTTC. It specifies CSVASEKETQYF.

The genes are TRBV4-1 and TRBJ2-1, with D maybe TRBD2 (6 bases). With 6 bases removed from V and 9 bases from J, the gap between germline ends came to 18 bases. Per the germline V gene, CDR1 is MGHRA and CDR2 is YSYEKL. The CDR3 loop spans 14 amino acids. The CDR3 spells CASRPITGLTEQFF. The CDR3 DNA reads as TGCGCCAGCAGACCCATAACGGGACTCACTGAGCAGTTCTTC.

The J gene is TRBJ2-7, the V gene TRBV30; 12 bases fit TRBD1. Trimming cost V 2 bases and J 6 bases; bases outside gene matches: 2. Germline-derived CDR1 and CDR2 are GTSNPN and SVGIG (reference sequence). This CDR3 spans 13 amino acids. CDR3 nucleotides: TGTGCCTGGAGTCGGGACAGGGGGCGCGAGCAGTACTTC. This sequence encodes CAWSRDRGREQYF.

V usage is TRBV6-1 and J usage is TRBJ2-7; 7 bases are shared with TRBD1. The CDR3 is made up of 13 amino acids. Germline V gives CDR1 MNHNS, CDR2 SASEGT. V lost 4 bases to trimming and J lost 10 bases; unmatched junction nucleotides: 10. The CDR3 is CASSVPGQFLQYF. The DNA of the CDR3 is TGTGCCAGCAGTGTCCCGGGACAGTTCCTCCAGTACTTC.

J is TRBJ2-4 and V is TRBV20-1; 7 nucleotides line up with TRBD1. This CDR3 has 13 amino acids. The junction had 11 bases not matched to a gene; V was cut back by 6 bases and J by 9 bases. Per germline, CDR1 DFQATT and CDR2 SNEGSKA (reference sequence). DNA for the CDR3: TGCAGTGCCCGGGGTGACAGGGCGGTCATTCAGTACTTC. It yields the protein CSARGDRAVIQYF.

V usage is TRBV28 and J usage is TRBJ2-7, with TRBD2 as a possible D gene (5 bases). This CDR3 is built from 15 residues. V was shortened by 7 bases and J by 7 bases, with 23 bases between the two germline ends. Germline V gene data show CDR1 as MDHEN and CDR2 as SYDVKM. The CDR3: CASTRRPPPTGEQYF. In DNA, the CDR3 is TGTGCCAGCACAAGACGCCCACCCCCGACGGGAGAGCAGTACTTC.

The table lists this clonotype with a few counts. The chain employs TRBV4-1 and TRBJ2-1; possibly TRBD2 for D (6 bases). Trimming cost V 1 base and J 9 bases, with 16 bases left between them. The CDR3 length is 15 residues. Germline V CDR1 and CDR2: MGHRA, YSYEKL. CDR3 DNA: TGCGCCAGCAGCCAAGTCCCCGCGGGAAGGGGTGAGCAGTTCTTC. Amino acids: CASSQVPAGRGEQFF.

The gene calls are TRBV10-1 and TRBJ2-1; D may be TRBD2 (6 bases). The length of the CDR3 is 17 residues. Germline CDR1 and CDR2: WNHNN and SYGVQD (reference sequence). V lost 1 base and J lost 5, with 18 bases in between. The CDR3 sequence: CASSEYLTGGRNNEQFF. As DNA, the CDR3 is TGCGCCAGCAGTGAGTACCTCACCGGGGGTCGAAACAATGAGCAGTTCTTC.

On this clonotype: One end of the junction fails to match germline, which may point to a read error. The V gene is TRBV28, the J gene TRBJ2-3; D is ambiguous. Germline-derived CDR1 and CDR2 are MDHEN and SYDVKM. The CDR3 has 11 residues. CDR3 region: CAGSLADTQYF. Here the CDR3 DNA reads TGTGCCGGCAGTTTAGCAGATACGCAGTATTTT.

The chain combines TRBV18 with TRBJ1-1; D is ambiguous. Trimming shortened V by 2 bases and J by 11 bases, and 15 bases separated the two germline ends. The CDR3 sequence is 13 residues long. Germline CDR1 reads KGHSH; CDR2 reads LQKENI. In DNA, the CDR3 is TGTGCCAGCTCACCAGGACCCCGGTCGGCTGCTTTCTTT. Protein product: CASSPGPRSAAFF.

This clonotype turned up a few times. The chain couples TRBV6-2 or TRBV6-3 to TRBJ2-7; D is uncertain. In germline, CDR1 is MNHEY, CDR2 SVGEGT. The CDR3 runs to 14 residues. The germline V and J ends were trimmed by 0 bases and 5 bases, with 11 bases remaining between them. This chain's CDR3 is CASSYSNRVDEQYF. CDR3 in DNA: TGTGCCAGCAGTTACTCCAACCGGGTGGACGAGCAGTACTTC.

V gene TRBV7-2 combines with J gene TRBJ2-1; D gene uncertain. From germline, CDR1 is SGHTA and CDR2 FQGNSA. The CDR3 contains 15 residues. Trimming removed 4 bases from V and 0 bases from J, with 10 bases in between. DNA of the CDR3: TGTGCCAGCAGCTCCGAGTATAGCTCCTACAATGAGCAGTTCTTC. It is translated as CASSSEYSSYNEQFF. The whole variable domain, filled in from reference TRBV7-2 and TRBJ2-1, reads GAGVSQSPSNKVTEKGKDVELRCDPISGHTALYWYRQSLGQGLEFLIYFQGNSAPDKSGLPSDRFSAERTGGSVSTLTIQRTQQEDSAVYLCASSSEYSSYNEQFFGPGTRLTVL.

This rearrangement joins TRBV7-2 to TRBJ1-2, with 8 bases fitting TRBD1. CDR1 is SGHTA, CDR2 FQGNSA, per germline. This CDR3 comprises 15 residues. Trimming removed 3 bases from V and 7 bases from J; junction bases left unmatched: 10. The CDR3 nucleotides are TGTGCCAGCAGCTTCTCGGGACAGGAGCGCGGTGGCTACACCTTC. Translated: CASSFSGQERGGYTF.

The chain carries TRBV6-2 or TRBV6-3 and TRBJ1-2; D is unclear. The CDR3 consists of 13 residues. V lost 3 bases and J lost 6, with 11 bases in between. CDR1 and CDR2 from the germline V gene are MNHEY and SVGEGT. The CDR3 coding sequence is TGTGCCAGCAGTTATAACCGGGGAGATGGCTACACCTTC. Translation: CASSYNRGDGYTF.

V and J are TRBV24-1 and TRBJ2-7, with 7 bases fitting TRBD2. Germline lookup yields CDR1 KGHDR and CDR2 SFDVKD. The trim removed 7 bases at V and 6 bases at J, leaving 11 bases unmatched. CDR3 length equals 14 residues. The CDR3 sequence: CATREWREFTEQYF. The CDR3 nucleotides are TGTGCCACCAGAGAGTGGCGGGAGTTTACCGAGCAGTACTTC.

The V call is TRBV27, the J call TRBJ2-5; 10 bases map to TRBD2. CDR3 length equals 15 residues. Germline V gene data show CDR1 as MNHEY and CDR2 as SMNVEV (reference sequence). V trimming: 8 bases; J trimming: 11 bases; junction bases outside the gene matches: 17. The CDR3 is CASRPLAGVIYKQYF. The DNA for the CDR3 is TGTGCCAGCCGACCCCTAGCGGGAGTTATCTACAAGCAGTACTTC.

In this sample, this clonotype turned up many times. The DNA of the CDR3 is TGTGCCAGCAGCCTCCCCGGGGGAGAGCAGTACTTC. Translation gives CASSLPGGEQYF. The V call is TRBV7-3, the J call TRBJ2-7, with D maybe TRBD2 (6 bases). Trimming cost V 5 bases and J 7 bases, with 12 bases left between them. The CDR3 sequence is 12 residues long. CDR1 is SGHTA and CDR2 is FQGTGA in the germline V gene.

The rearrangement links TRBV7-6 to TRBJ2-1; 7 bases line up with TRBD1. The J segment lost 8 bases and the V segment lost 4 bases, leaving 8 bases of the junction unmatched. The CDR3 spans 14 residues. Germline CDR1 reads SGHVS; CDR2 reads FNYEAQ. The CDR3 DNA reads as TGTGCCAGCAGCTCCAGGGGGTCGATGGATGAGCAGTTCTTC. As protein: CASSSRGSMDEQFF.

The chain is built from TRBV28 and TRBJ1-2; D unclear. CDR1 is MDHEN, CDR2 SYDVKM, per germline. The V end was cut by 3 bases, the J end by 6 bases, with 5 bases between. This CDR3 comprises 11 residues. CDR3 region: CASSLTHGYTF. In nucleotides, the CDR3 is TGTGCCAGCAGTTTGACCCATGGCTACACCTTC.

The chain joins TRBV20-1 to TRBJ2-7; D is possibly TRBD2 (7 bases). The end of the DNA is better explained by TRBJ2-5, so the J call may be wrong. This CDR3 is built from 13 residues. The germline V gene encodes CDR1 DFQATT and CDR2 SNEGSKA (reference sequence). CDR3 DNA: TGCAGTGCTACCTCGGGGGGCGGAAAGACCCAGTACTTC. It codes for CSATSGGGKTQYF.

The sample holds a few counts of this clonotype. The chain couples TRBV7-2 to TRBJ2-7, with 9 positions matching TRBD1. Germline-derived CDR1 and CDR2 are SGHTA and FQGNSA. V shed 1 base and J 2 bases; nucleotides not matched to a gene: 3. The CDR3 consists of 15 residues. As DNA, the CDR3 is TGTGCCAGCAGCTTAGTGACAGGGGGTGCCTACGAGCAGTACTTC. It translates to CASSLVTGGAYEQYF.

The chain is built from TRBV5-1 and TRBJ2-7, with 8 bases aligning to TRBD1. The CDR3 extends over 14 amino acids. The germline V gene has CDR1 SGHRS and CDR2 YFSETQ. The ends lost 0 bases at V and 6 bases at J; junction bases unmatched: 5. The CDR3 sequence is CASSLVGQGTEQYF. The CDR3 nucleotides read TGCGCCAGCAGCTTGGTTGGACAGGGAACCGAGCAGTACTTC.

The chain recombines TRBV6-5 with TRBJ1-2, with TRBD1 matching 8 bases. The CDR3 is made up of 14 amino acids. CDR1 and CDR2 from the germline V gene are MNHEY and SVGAGI. The trim removed 6 bases at V and 6 bases at J, leaving 9 bases unmatched. CDR3 sequence: CASSQDRGRHGYTF. DNA of the CDR3: TGTGCCAGCAGCCAAGACAGGGGTAGGCATGGCTACACCTTC.

The CDR3 coding sequence is TGTGCCAGCAGCTTAGCTGTGGGGACTTACAATGAGCAGTTCTTC. It yields the protein CASSLAVGTYNEQFF. The chain recombines TRBV7-9 with TRBJ2-1, with a possible D match to TRBD2 (6 bases). The CDR3 is made up of 15 amino acids. Per the germline V gene, CDR1 is SEHNR and CDR2 is FQNEAQ (reference sequence). Trimming took 0 bases from V and 4 from J, leaving 10 bases between them.

V usage is TRBV3-1 and J usage is TRBJ1-4; D is perhaps TRBD1 (5 bases). CDR3 length equals 15 residues. Germline V gene sequence: CDR1 LGHDT, CDR2 YNNKEL (reference sequence). V dropped 3 bases and J dropped 4 bases, with 12 bases sitting between them. This chain's CDR3 is CASSQAGTDNEKLFF. The CDR3 coding sequence is TGTGCCAGCAGCCAGGCCGGGACGGATAATGAAAAACTGTTTTTT.